This T cell receptor (beta chain) comes out of a study of spatial heterogeneity in lung cancer. The wider study: Donation came from around 72 patients with untreated early-stage non-small cell lung cancer. Broader study findings: There were more appearances of ubiquitous expanded tumor TCRs in blood at resection than at follow-up.

Notes on this clonotype: Its antigen is currently unknown.

TCRdb re-called the 5' RACE reads with MiXCR, one entry per CDR3 protein. The repertoire holds 40,000 or so distinct CDR3 sequences, more than 9% seen once, with 17% in the top ten. V dropped 4 bases and J dropped 5; count of bases not matched to a gene: 10. This CDR3 has 16 residues. Germline V lookup: CDR1 SGHAT, CDR2 FQNNGV. Time point: blood at routine non-recurrence follow-up after resection. Whole RNA obtained from tumor, nontumor lung or frozen PBMC underwent sequencing without sorting. The clonotype was recovered from a female donor with early-stage non-small cell lung cancer. This chain uses TRBV11-2 with TRBJ2-2; 7 positions match TRBD2. The starting material was PBMCs, obtained at follow-up. CDR3 nucleotides: TGTGCCAGCAGCTCCCACGGGGGGTTTGCTACCGGGGAGCTGTTTTTT. It specifies CASSSHGGFATGELFF.